This note documents a single T cell receptor (beta chain) sequence. The target antigen is unknown. The sample comes from a study of post-analysis software for immune sequencing data. Study in general: Disease courses included relapsing-remitting, secondary progressive and progressive-relapsing multiple sclerosis. Study outcomes and limitations: Controls' normalized Chao1 diversity significantly exceeded that of multiple sclerosis patients. Those samples that were prepared in the same batch co-clustered strongly by F measure. Roughly 5 TRBV segments, TRBV5-6, TRBV5-1 and TRBV20-1 among them, were found more frequent in patients than controls.

Carried by the TCR beta cDNA libraries were unique molecular identifiers. One entry per CDR3 protein results from TCRdb running MiXCR on the PCR reads. The data show 750,000 to 950,000 distinct CDR3 sequences, with under 70% seen just once and about 4.8% held by the top ten. The CDR3 totals 16 residues. V lost 1 base, J lost 4 bases, and 13 bases lay in between. The germline V gene encodes CDR1 MRHNA and CDR2 SNTAGT. Sequencing was carried out using blood. The sequence was obtained from a girl aged 5 to 17 with multiple sclerosis. The gene calls are TRBV6-4 and TRBJ2-2; no reliable D call. CDR3 sequence reads: CASSDLALPGTGELFF. In DNA form, the CDR3 reads TGTGCCAGCAGTGACTTGGCCCTCCCTGGCACCGGGGAGCTGTTTTTT.